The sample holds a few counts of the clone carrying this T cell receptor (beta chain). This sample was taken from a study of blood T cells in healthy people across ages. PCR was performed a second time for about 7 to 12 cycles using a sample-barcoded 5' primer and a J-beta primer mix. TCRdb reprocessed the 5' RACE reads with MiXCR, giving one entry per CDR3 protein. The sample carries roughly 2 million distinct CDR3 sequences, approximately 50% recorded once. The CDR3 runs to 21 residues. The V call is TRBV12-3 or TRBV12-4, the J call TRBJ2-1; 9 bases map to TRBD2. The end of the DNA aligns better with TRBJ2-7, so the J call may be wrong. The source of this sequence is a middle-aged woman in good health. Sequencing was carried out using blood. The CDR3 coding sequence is TGTGCCAGCAGCACTGAACTGTCAGCGGGGGGCTACATCCAGTCCTACAATGAGCAGTACTTC. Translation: CASSTELSAGGYIQSYNEQYF.